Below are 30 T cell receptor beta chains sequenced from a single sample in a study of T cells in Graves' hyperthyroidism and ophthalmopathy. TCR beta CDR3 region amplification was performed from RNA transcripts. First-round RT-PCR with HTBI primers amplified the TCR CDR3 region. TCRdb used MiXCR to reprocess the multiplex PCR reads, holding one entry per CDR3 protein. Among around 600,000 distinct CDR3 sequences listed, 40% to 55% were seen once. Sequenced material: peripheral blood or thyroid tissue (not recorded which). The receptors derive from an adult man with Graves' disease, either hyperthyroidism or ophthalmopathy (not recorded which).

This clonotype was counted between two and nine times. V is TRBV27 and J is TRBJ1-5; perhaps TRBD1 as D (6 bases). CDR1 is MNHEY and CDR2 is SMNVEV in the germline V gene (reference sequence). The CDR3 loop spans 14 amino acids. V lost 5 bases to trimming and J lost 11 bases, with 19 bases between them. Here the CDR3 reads CASSPQTGWSTQHF. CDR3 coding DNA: TGTGCCAGCAGTCCCCAGACAGGTTGGAGTACCCAGCATTTT.

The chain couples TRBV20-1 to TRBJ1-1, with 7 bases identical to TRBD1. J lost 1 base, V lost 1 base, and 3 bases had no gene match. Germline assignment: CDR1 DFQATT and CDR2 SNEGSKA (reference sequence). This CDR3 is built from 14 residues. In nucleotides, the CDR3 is TGCAGTGCTAGAGGGAGACAGGGGAACACTGAAGCTTTCTTT. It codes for CSARGRQGNTEAFF.

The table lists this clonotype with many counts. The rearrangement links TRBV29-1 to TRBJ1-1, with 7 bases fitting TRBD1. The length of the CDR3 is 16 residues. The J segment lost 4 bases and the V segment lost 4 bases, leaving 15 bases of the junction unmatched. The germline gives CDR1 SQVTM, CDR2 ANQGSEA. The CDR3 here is CSVGIPGQRASTEAFF. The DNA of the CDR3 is TGCAGCGTTGGAATACCGGGACAGAGGGCGAGCACTGAAGCTTTCTTT.

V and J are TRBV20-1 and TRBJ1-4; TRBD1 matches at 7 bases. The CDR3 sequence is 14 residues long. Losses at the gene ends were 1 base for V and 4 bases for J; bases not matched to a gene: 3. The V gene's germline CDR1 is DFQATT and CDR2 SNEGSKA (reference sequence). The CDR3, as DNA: TGCAGTGCTAGAGGGACAGGTGGTAATGAAAAACTGTTTTTT. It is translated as CSARGTGGNEKLFF.

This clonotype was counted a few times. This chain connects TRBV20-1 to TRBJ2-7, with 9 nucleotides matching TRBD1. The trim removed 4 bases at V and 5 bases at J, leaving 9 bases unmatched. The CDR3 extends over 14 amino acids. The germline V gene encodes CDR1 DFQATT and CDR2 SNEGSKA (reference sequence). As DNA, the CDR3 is TGCAGTGCTAACCCAGGGACAGGGATCGACGAGCAGTACTTC. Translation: CSANPGTGIDEQYF.

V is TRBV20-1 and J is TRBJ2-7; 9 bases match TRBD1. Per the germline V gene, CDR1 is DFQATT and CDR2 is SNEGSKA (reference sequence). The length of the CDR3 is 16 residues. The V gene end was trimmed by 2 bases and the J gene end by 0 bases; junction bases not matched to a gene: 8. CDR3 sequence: CSARNSGTGFSYEQYF. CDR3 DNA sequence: TGCAGTGCTAGAAACTCCGGGACAGGGTTCTCCTACGAGCAGTACTTC.

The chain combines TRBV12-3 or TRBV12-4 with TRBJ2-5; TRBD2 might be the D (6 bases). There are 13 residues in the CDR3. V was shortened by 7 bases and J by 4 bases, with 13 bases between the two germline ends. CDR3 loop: CASNKGLRETQYF. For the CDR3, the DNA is TGTGCCAGCAACAAGGGACTTCGAGAGACCCAGTACTTC.

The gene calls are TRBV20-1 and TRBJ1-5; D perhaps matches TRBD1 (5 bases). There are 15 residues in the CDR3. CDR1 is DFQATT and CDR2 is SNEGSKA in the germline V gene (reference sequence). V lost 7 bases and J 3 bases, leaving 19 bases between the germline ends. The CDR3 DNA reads TGCAGTGTTCCACCATCACAGGCCAACAATCAGCCCCAGCATTTT. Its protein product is CSVPPSQANNQPQHF.

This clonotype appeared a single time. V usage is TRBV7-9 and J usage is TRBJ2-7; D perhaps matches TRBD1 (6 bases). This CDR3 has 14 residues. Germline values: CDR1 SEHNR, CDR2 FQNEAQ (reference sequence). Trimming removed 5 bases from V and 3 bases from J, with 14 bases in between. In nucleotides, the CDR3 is TGTGCCAGCAGCACTGGGGGACACTTCTACGAGCAGTACTTC. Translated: CASSTGGHFYEQYF.

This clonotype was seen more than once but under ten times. CDR3 nucleotide sequence: TGTGCCAGCAGTCCGCGGACACCCACTGAAGCTTTCTTT. This gives the protein CASSPRTPTEAFF. J is TRBJ1-1 and V is TRBV12-3 or TRBV12-4, with D possibly matching TRBD1 (5 bases). Deletions cut 5 bases from V and 4 bases from J, with 11 bases between. The CDR3 has 13 amino acids.

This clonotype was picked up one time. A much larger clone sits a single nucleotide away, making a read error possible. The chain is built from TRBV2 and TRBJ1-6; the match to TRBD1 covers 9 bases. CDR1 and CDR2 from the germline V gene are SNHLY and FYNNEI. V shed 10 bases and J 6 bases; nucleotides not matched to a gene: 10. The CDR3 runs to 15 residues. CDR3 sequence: CATSPGTGRNSPLHF. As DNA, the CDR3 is TGTGCCACCAGCCCCGGGACAGGGCGTAATTCACCCCTCCACTTT.

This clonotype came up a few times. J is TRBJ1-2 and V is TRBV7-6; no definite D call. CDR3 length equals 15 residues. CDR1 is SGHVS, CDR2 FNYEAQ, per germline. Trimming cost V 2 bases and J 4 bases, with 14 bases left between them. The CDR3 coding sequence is TGTGCCAGCAGCTTATTCGAGGGAACTGCCTATGGCTACACCTTC. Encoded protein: CASSLFEGTAYGYTF.

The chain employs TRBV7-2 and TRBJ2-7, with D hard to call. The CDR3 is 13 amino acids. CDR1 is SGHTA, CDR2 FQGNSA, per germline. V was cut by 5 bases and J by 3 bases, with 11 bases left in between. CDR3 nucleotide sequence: TGTGCCAGCAGCCAAGTGACCGACTACGAGCAGTACTTC. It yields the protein CASSQVTDYEQYF.

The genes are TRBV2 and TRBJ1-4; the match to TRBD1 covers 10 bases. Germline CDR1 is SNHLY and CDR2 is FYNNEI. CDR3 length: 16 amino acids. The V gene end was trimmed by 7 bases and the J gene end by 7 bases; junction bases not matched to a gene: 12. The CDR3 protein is CASIAGTGDQVEKLFF. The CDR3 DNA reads TGTGCCAGCATCGCCGGGACAGGGGATCAGGTTGAAAAACTGTTTTTT.

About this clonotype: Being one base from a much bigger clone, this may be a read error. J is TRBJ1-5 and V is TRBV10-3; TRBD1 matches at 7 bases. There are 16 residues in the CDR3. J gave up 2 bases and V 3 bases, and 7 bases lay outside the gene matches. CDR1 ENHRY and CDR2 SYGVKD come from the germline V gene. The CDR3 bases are TGTGCCATCAGTGAAGGGATCAGGGGGGGCAATCAGCCCCAGCATTTT. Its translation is CAISEGIRGGNQPQHF.

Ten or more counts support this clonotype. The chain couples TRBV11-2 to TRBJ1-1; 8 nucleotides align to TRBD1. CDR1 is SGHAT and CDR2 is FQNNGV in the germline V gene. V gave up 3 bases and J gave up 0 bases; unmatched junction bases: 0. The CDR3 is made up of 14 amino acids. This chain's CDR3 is CASSLDRVNTEAFF. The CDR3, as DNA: TGTGCCAGCAGCTTGGACAGGGTGAACACTGAAGCTTTCTTT. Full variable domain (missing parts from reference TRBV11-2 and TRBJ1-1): EAGVAQSPRYKIIEKRQSVAFWCNPISGHATLYWYQQILGQGPKLLIQFQNNGVVDDSQLPKDRFSAERLKGVDSTLKIQPAKLEDSAVYLCASSLDRVNTEAFFGQGTRLTVV.

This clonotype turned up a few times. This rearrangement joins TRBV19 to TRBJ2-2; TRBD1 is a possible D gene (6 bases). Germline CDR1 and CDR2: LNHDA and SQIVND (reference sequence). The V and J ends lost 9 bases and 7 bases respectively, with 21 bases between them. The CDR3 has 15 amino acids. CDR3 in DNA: TGTGCCAGCAGCCAAAATCAGGGGTTTAGCGGGGAGCTGTTTTTT. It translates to CASSQNQGFSGELFF.

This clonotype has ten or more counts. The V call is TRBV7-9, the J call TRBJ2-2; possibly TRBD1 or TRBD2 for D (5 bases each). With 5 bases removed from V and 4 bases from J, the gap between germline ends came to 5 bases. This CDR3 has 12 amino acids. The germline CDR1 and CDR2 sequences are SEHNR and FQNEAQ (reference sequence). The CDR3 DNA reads TGTGCCAGCAGCGGGGGCACCGGGGAGCTGTTTTTT. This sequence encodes CASSGGTGELFF.

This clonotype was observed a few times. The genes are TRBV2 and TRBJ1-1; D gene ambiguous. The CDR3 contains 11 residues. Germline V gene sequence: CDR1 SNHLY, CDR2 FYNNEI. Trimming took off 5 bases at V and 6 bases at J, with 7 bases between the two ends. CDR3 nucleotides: TGTGCCAGCAGTTCAGGAGCTGAAGCTTTCTTT. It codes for CASSSGAEAFF. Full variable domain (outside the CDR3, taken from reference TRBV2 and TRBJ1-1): EPEVTQTPSHQVTQMGQEVILRCVPISNHLYFYWYRQILGQKVEFLVSFYNNEISEKSEIFDDQFSVERPDGSNFTLKIRSTKLEDSAMYFCASSSGAEAFFGQGTRLTVV.

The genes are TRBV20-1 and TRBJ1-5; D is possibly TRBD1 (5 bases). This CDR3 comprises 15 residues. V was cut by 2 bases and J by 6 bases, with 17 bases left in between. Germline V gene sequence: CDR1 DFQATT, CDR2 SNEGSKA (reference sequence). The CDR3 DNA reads TGCAGTGCTAGATCAGAAGGGGTTATTCGTCAGCCCCAGCATTTT. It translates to CSARSEGVIRQPQHF.

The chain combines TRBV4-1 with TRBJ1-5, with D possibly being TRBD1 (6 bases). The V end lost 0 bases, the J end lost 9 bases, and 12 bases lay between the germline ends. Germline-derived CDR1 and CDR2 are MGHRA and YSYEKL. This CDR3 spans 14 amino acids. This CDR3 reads CASSQEGGILPQHF. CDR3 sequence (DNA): TGCGCCAGCAGCCAAGAAGGGGGAATTCTGCCCCAGCATTTT.

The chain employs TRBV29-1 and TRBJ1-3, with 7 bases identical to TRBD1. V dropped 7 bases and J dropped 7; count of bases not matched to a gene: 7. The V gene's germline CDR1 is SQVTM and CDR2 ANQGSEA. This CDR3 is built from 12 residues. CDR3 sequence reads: CSDVTGYNTIYF. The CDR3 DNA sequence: TGCAGCGATGTGACAGGGTACAACACCATATATTTT.

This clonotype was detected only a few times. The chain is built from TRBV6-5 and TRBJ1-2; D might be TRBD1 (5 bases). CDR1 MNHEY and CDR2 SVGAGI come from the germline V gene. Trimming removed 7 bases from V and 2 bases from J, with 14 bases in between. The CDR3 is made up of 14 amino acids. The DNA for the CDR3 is TGTGCCAGCACCACGGGACCCAGAAACTATGGCTACACCTTC. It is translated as CASTTGPRNYGYTF.

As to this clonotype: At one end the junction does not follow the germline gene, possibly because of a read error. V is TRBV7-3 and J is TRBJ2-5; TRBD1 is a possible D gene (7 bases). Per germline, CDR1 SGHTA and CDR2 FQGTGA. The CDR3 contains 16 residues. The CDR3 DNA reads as TGCGCCAGCAGCCTCTTGATGGGGCAGGGGGGAGAGACCCAGTACTTC. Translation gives CASSLLMGQGGETQYF.

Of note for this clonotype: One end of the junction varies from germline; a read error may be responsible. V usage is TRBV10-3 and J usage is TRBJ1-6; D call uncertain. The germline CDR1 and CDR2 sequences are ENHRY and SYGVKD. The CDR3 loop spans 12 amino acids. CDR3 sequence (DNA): TGTGCCAGCAGTGAAAATAATTCACCCCTCCACTTT. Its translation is CASSENNSPLHF.

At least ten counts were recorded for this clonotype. The CDR3 reads CASSEDGGTNEKLFF. CDR3 nucleotide sequence: TGTGCCAGCAGTGAAGACGGGGGTACTAATGAAAAACTGTTTTTT. The rearrangement uses TRBV2 and TRBJ1-4, with TRBD1 as a possible D gene (5 bases). The ends were cut back, 1 base at V and 2 bases at J, with 8 bases in the middle. In germline, CDR1 is SNHLY, CDR2 FYNNEI. The CDR3 runs to 15 residues.

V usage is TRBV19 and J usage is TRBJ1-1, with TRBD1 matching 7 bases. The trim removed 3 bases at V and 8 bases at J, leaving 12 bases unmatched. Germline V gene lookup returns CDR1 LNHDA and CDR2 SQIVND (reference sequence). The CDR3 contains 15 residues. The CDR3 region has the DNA TGTGCCAGTAGTATTCCCCTACCTCGACAGGGAGAAGCTTTCTTT. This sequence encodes CASSIPLPRQGEAFF.

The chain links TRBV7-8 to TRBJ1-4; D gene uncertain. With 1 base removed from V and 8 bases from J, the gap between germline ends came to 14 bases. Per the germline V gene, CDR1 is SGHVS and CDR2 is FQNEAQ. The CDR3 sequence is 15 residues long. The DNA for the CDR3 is TGTGCCAGCAGCTTAGGCCAGATACTAGCAGAAAAACTGTTTTTT. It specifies CASSLGQILAEKLFF.

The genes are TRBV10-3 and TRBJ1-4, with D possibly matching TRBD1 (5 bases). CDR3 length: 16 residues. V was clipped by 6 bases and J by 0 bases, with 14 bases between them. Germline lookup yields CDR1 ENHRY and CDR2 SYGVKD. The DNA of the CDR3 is TGTGCCATCAGCGACCTCGACAGAACAACTAATGAAAAACTGTTTTTT. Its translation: CAISDLDRTTNEKLFF.

The DNA of the CDR3 is TGTGCTAGTGGTTTAGGGGGAAGCAATCAGCCCCAGCATTTT. Amino acid sequence: CASGLGGSNQPQHF. The chain employs TRBV12-5 and TRBJ1-5; a weak D match, TRBD1 (6 bases). The germline V and J ends were trimmed by 3 bases and 1 base, with 7 bases remaining between them. CDR1 and CDR2 (germline): LGHNT, FRNRAP. CDR3 size: 14 residues.